This T cell receptor beta chain was obtained from a study of T-cell memory formation after mild COVID-19. V gave up 3 bases and J gave up 5 bases; unmatched junction bases: 6. This CDR3 contains 14 residues. Germline V gene sequence: CDR1 LNHNV, CDR2 YYDKDF (reference sequence). TCRdb reanalysed the 5' RACE reads using MiXCR and keeps one entry per CDR3 protein. The repertoire holds 410,000 or so distinct CDR3 sequences, with more than 20% as singletons. Sequencing was done on a sample of PBMCs or a T cell subset sorted from them (not recorded which). The source of this sequence is an adult woman who had mild COVID-19 (a few samples of this study predate the infection). Cell type and time point are not known. This rearrangement joins TRBV15 to TRBJ2-5; 7 nucleotides line up with TRBD1. In DNA, the CDR3 is TGTGCCACCAGCAGGTACAGGGGTCGGGAGACCCAGTACTTC. Residues: CATSRYRGRETQYF.